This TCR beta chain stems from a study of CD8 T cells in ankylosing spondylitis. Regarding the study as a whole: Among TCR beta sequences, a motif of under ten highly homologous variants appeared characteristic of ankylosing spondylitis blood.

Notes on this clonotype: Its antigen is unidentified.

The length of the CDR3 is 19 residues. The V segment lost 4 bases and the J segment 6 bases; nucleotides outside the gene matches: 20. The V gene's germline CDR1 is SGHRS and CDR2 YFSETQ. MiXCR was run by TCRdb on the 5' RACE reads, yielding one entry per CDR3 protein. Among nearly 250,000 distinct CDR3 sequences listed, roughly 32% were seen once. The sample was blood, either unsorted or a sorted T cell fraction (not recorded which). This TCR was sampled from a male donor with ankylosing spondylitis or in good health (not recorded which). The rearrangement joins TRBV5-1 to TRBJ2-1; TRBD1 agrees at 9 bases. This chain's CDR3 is CASSPGLVGRRQGGNEQFF. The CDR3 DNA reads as TGCGCCAGCAGCCCGGGGCTGGTCGGGCGTAGACAGGGGGGCAATGAGCAGTTCTTC.